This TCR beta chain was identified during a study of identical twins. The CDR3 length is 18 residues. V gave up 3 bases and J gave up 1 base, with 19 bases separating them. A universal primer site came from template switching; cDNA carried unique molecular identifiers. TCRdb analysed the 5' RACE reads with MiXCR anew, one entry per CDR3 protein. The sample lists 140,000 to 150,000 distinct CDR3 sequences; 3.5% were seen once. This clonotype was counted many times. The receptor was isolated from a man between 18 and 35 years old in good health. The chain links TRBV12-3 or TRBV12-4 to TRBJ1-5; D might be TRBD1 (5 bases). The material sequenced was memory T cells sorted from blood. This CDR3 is CASSLEAGLGSSNQPQHF. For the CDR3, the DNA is TGTGCCAGCAGTTTGGAAGCAGGGCTAGGGTCGAGCAATCAGCCCCAGCATTTT.